This T cell receptor beta chain was recorded in a study of cytomegalovirus exposure and HLA in healthy donors. Study outcomes and limitations: A missense variant in DCLRE1C was later tied to TCR beta V- and J-gene trimming. Previously analyzed data showed that most TCR beta V segments were productive at a frequency of about 90% or about 30%.

On this clone itself: Its antigen is currently unknown.

PCR used 60 Vbeta primers and 13 Jbeta primers. The method was immunoSEQ multiplex PCR; TCRdb's version includes in-frame clones alone and lacks a portion of them. This sample has around 120,000 clones, with around 75% found just once. Participants comprised healthy donors of bone marrow. CDR1 and CDR2 from the germline V gene are SGHAT and FQNNGV. V shed 3 bases and J shed 0 bases, with 3 bases lying between them. The CDR3 loop spans 12 amino acids. The sequence was obtained from a woman between 50 and 59 years old in good health and CMV-seropositive. J is TRBJ2-7 and V is TRBV11-2; D is unresolved. Sequencing was done on a sample of PBMCs. CDR3 nucleotides: TGTGCCAGCAGCTTCTCCTCCTACGAGCAGTACTTC. Its translation: CASSFSSYEQYF.